This is a list of T cell receptor beta chains from one sample in a study of T cells in localized non-small cell lung cancer. Measured with immunoSEQ multiplex PCR; TCRdb has only the in-frame clones, and not every one. Of 20,000 to 30,000 clones listed, roughly 90% are singletons. Sequences were derived from peripheral blood, sampled before any cancer treatment. These receptor sequences come from a woman aged 40-69 years with stage I lung adenocarcinoma. CDR3s include the opening cysteine and the closing phenylalanine or tryptophan. The D gene is left open where the match is weak. Clone size is shown for a subset of rows, as once, few, many or a class of expanded clone.

TRBD1	TRBV5-1	15	TRBJ1-6	NA	TGCGCCAGCAGCACGACAGGGGGTGGTAATTCACCCCTCCACTTT	CASSTTGGGNSPLHF
NA	TRBV7-9	12	TRBJ2-7	NA	TGTGCCAGCAGCTCACTTTTCGACGAGCAGTACTTC	CASSSLFDEQYF
NA	TRBV28	11	TRBJ2-1	NA	TGTGCCAGCAGTCTAATTAATGAGCAGTTCTTC	CASSLINEQFF
NA	TRBV4-3	14	TRBJ2-7	once	TGCGCCAGCAGCCAAGGGCAGGAGACCTACGAGCAGTACTTC	CASSQGQETYEQYF
TRBD2	TRBV2	15	TRBJ2-7	NA	TGTGCCAGCAGTGCCGATCGACTAGCGGAAGGCGAGCAGTACTTC	CASSADRLAEGEQYF
NA	TRBV19	11	TRBJ1-1	NA	TGTGCCAGTAGCTTAGGGACTGAAGCTTTCTTT	CASSLGTEAFF
TRBD1	TRBV10-1	19	TRBJ1-5	NA	TGCGCCAGCAGTGAGCCCTCCCTCTGGACAGGGCTTTTTCGGCAGCCCCAGCATTTT	CASSEPSLWTGLFRQPQHF
TRBD1	TRBV5-4	15	TRBJ2-7	once	TGTGCCAGCAGCTTGGAGGGGACAGGGGGCTACGAGCAGTACTTC	CASSLEGTGGYEQYF
TRBD2	TRBV28	15	TRBJ2-1	NA	TGTGCCAGCAGTTTTACTAGCGGGGCGTACAATGAGCAGTTCTTC	CASSFTSGAYNEQFF
NA	TRBV6-5	14	TRBJ2-7	NA	TGTGCCAGCAGTTACGCGGGACAGACCTACGAGCAGTACTTC	CASSYAGQTYEQYF
NA	TRBV5-1	15	TRBJ1-6	few	TGCGCCAGCAGCTTGGCTGCAGGGAATCTCTCACCCCTCCACTTT	CASSLAAGNLSPLHF
NA	TRBV14	16	TRBJ2-6	NA	TGTGCCAGCAGCCAAGGGGTGAGCTCTGGGGCCAACGTCCTGACTTTC	CASSQGVSSGANVLTF
NA	TRBV15	20	TRBJ2-6	NA	TGTGCCACCAGCAGGGTACCCCCGGACAGCAAGACCTCTGGGGCCAACGTCCTGACTTTC	CATSRVPPDSKTSGANVLTF
NA	TRBV20-1	11	TRBJ2-3	once	TGCCGGATGACAGGCACAGATACGCAGTATTTT	CRMTGTDTQYF
NA	TRBV5-6	14	TRBJ1-6	NA	TGTGCCAGCAGCTCGGAGGGGACTGCCTCACCCCTCCACTTT	CASSSEGTASPLHF
NA	TRBV12-5	14	TRBJ1-4	NA	TGTGCTAGTGGTTTGTTGGCTCCTAATGAAAAACTGTTTTTT	CASGLLAPNEKLFF
NA	TRBV19	13	TRBJ2-7	NA	TGTGCCAGTAGTCGACCGGGATCCTACGAGCAGTACTTC	CASSRPGSYEQYF
NA	TRBV7-9	12	TRBJ2-1	NA	TGTGCCAGCAGCTCGCCCCAGGGTGAGCAGTTCTTC	CASSSPQGEQFF
NA	TRBV7-2	14	TRBJ1-4	once	TGTGCCAGCAGCTCTCCAGGAACGGGTGAAAAACTGTTTTTT	CASSSPGTGEKLFF
TRBD1	TRBV6-5	14	TRBJ2-7	NA	TGTGCCAGCAGTGGAGGACAGGGTCTCCACGAGCAGTACTTC	CASSGGQGLHEQYF
TRBD1	TRBV19	16	TRBJ1-4	NA	TGTGCCAGTCGATCCGGGACAGGATCCCCCGAGGAAAAACTGTTTTTT	CASRSGTGSPEEKLFF
NA	TRBV7-2	14	TRBJ2-5	NA	TGTGCCAGCAGCTTAGCGCACGGGGGCGAGACCCAGTACTTC	CASSLAHGGETQYF
TRBD1	TRBV9	14	TRBJ2-1	NA	TGTGCCAGCAGCGAAGGGACAGTGTACAATGAGCAGTTCTTC	CASSEGTVYNEQFF
NA	TRBV11-3	15	TRBJ1-3	NA	TGTGCCAGCAGTCCAAGGAGGAGATCTGGAAACACCATATATTTT	CASSPRRRSGNTIYF
TRBD2	TRBV7-2	14	TRBJ2-3	NA	TGTGCCAGCAGCCGCGGGGGGCGAGTAGATACGCAGTATTTT	CASSRGGRVDTQYF
NA	TRBV7-9	13	TRBJ1-3	NA	TGTGCCAGCACACGCGGTGTGGGAAACACCATATATTTT	CASTRGVGNTIYF
NA	TRBV5-6	14	TRBJ2-5	NA	TGTGCCAGCAGCTTCGAGGGGTTGAGAGAGACCCAGTACTTC	CASSFEGLRETQYF
TRBD1	TRBV30	15	TRBJ2-7	NA	TGTGCCTGGAGTTTAGGACAGGGCGATAAGGGTGAGCAGTACTTC	CAWSLGQGDKGEQYF
TRBD2	TRBV5-5	17	TRBJ2-5	NA	TGTGCCAGCAGCTTGACCTCGGCTAGCGGGGGGGTGGAGACCCAGTACTTC	CASSLTSASGGVETQYF
NA	TRBV7-2	15	TRBJ1-5	NA	TGTGCCAGCAGCGATTCAGGGGTTAGCAATCAGCCCCAGCATTTT	CASSDSGVSNQPQHF
NA	TRBV5-1	15	TRBJ1-1	NA	TGCGCCAGCAGCTTGGTTCCGGGCGGGAACACTGAAGCTTTCTTT	CASSLVPGGNTEAFF
NA	TRBV7-2	15	TRBJ2-3	once	TGTGCCAGCAGTCAAGCGGGTAACCCCACAGATACGCAGTATTTT	CASSQAGNPTDTQYF
TRBD1	TRBV9	15	TRBJ2-1	NA	TGTGCCAGCAGCGCGGGACAGGAACTCTACAATGAGCAGTTCTTC	CASSAGQELYNEQFF
NA	TRBV2	15	TRBJ2-5	NA	TGTGCCAGCGCAAAAAACAGCTTATCCCAAGAGACCCAGTACTTC	CASAKNSLSQETQYF
NA	TRBV18	13	TRBJ2-5	NA	TGTGCCAGCTCACCAAGTCGCCAAGAGACCCAGTACTTC	CASSPSRQETQYF
NA	TRBV7-2	13	TRBJ2-1	once	TGTGCCAGCCAGACAGGTCTAAACAATGAGCAGTTCTTC	CASQTGLNNEQFF
NA	TRBV9	16	TRBJ1-5	NA	TGTGCCAGCAGCGTAGGGGAGCCCGGTAGCAATCAGCCCCAGCATTTT	CASSVGEPGSNQPQHF
NA	TRBV30	16	TRBJ1-6	NA	TGTGCCTGGACCGTCCCCCGTACAGGGTTGAATTCACCCCTCCACTTT	CAWTVPRTGLNSPLHF
TRBD1	TRBV5-4	15	TRBJ2-5	NA	TGTGCCAGCAGCCGACGGACAGGGTCTGGGGAGACCCAGTACTTC	CASSRRTGSGETQYF
NA	TRBV5-1	13	TRBJ2-5	NA	TGCGCCAGCAGCTTGGCCAATCAGGATGCCCAGTACTTC	CASSLANQDAQYF
NA	TRBV18	13	TRBJ1-6	NA	TGTGCCAGCTCGGGAGGGAGAAAATCACCCCTCCACTTT	CASSGGRKSPLHF
NA	TRBV2	13	TRBJ1-1	NA	TGTGCCAGCAGTGACAGGGCGGAAACTGAAGCTTTCTTT	CASSDRAETEAFF
NA	TRBV7-9	15	TRBJ1-1	NA	TGTGCCAGCAGCTTAACGGACAGATGGAACACTGAAGCTTTCTTT	CASSLTDRWNTEAFF
NA	TRBV9	15	TRBJ1-6	NA	TGTGCCAGCAGCGTAGCCCCGGGGGGTGATTCACCCCTCCACTTT	CASSVAPGGDSPLHF
NA	TRBV30	16	TRBJ1-3	NA	TGTGCCTGGAGTCACCTATGGACTTCCTCTGGAAACACCATATATTTT	CAWSHLWTSSGNTIYF
NA	TRBV5-6	15	TRBJ2-1	NA	TGTGCCAGCAGCTCCACAGAACTTCCCTACAATGAGCAGTTCTTC	CASSSTELPYNEQFF
NA	TRBV7-3	14	TRBJ2-3	NA	TGTGCCAGCAGCTTAAGCGGGATAGGGGATACGCAGTATTTT	CASSLSGIGDTQYF
NA	TRBV7-2	15	TRBJ2-7	NA	TGTGCCAGCAGCCCCGGACCTGATAGCTCCTACGAGCAGTACTTC	CASSPGPDSSYEQYF